The T cell receptor beta chain under discussion was sequenced for a study of blood T cells in healthy people across ages. Across the whole study: Template switching caught about one barcoded beta molecule for each two T cells. Study conclusions and caveats: It was not known whether donors were CMV positive (a possible confounder of expanded clonotype changes).

The authors ran a second PCR of 7 to 11 cycles using a sample-barcoded 5' primer and a J-beta primer mix. TCRdb re-analysed the 5' RACE reads in MiXCR, keeping a single row per CDR3 protein. The sample gives 850,000 or so distinct CDR3 sequences, about 30% of which show up once; 17% is in the top ten. Germline CDR1 DFQATT, CDR2 SNEGSKA (reference sequence). Between the trimmed V and J ends, which lost 8 bases and 3 bases, there was a span of 13 bases. The CDR3 totals 12 residues. This clonotype was detected many times. Its specificity is unknown. PBMCs, at least 6 million per sample, were isolated. Each sample provided at least 5.5 micrograms of extracted total RNA.

The clonotype was recovered from a woman older than 75 in good health. This sequence joins TRBV20-1 and TRBJ1-2; D remains unclear. The sequencing input was blood. For the CDR3, the DNA is TGCAGTCCATACGGGATAGACTATGGCTACACCTTC. This gives the protein CSPYGIDYGYTF.